The rows below give T cell receptor beta chains drawn from one sample of a study of blood T cell repertoires in COVID-19. Only in-frame clones appear in the TCRdb table, and some are missing; sequencing was by immunoSEQ multiplex PCR. The table includes 65,000 to 90,000 clones, 75% to 90% detected once. Sample: peripheral blood. These receptors all stem from an older man with active or convalescent COVID-19. Each CDR3 is given with its conserved first and last residue. The D gene is left open where the match is weak. A clone size is listed for some rows: how often the clone was seen (once, few, many), or a class if it is expanded.

j_call | clone_size | d_call | v_call | cdr3_aa | cdr3_nt
TRBJ2-1 | . | . | TRBV19 | CASSPRQGSYNEQFF | TGTGCCAGTAGCCCCCGCCAGGGGTCCTACAATGAGCAGTTCTTC
TRBJ1-2 | . | . | TRBV7-2 | CASSPSTVGLRGYTF | TGTGCCAGCAGCCCAAGTACAGTGGGCTTACGGGGCTACACCTTC
TRBJ1-2 | . | . | TRBV19 | CASSIGTPTDPYGYTF | TGTGCCAGTAGTATAGGGACACCAACCGACCCTTATGGCTACACCTTC
TRBJ2-5 | . | TRBD2 | TRBV9 | CASSVSGRAQETQYF | TGTGCCAGCAGCGTTAGCGGGAGGGCCCAAGAGACCCAGTACTTC
TRBJ2-2 | . | . | TRBV5-4 | CASSSGVRSTGELFF | TGTGCCAGCAGCTCGGGTGTCCGCAGCACCGGGGAGCTGTTTTTT
TRBJ2-7 | . | . | TRBV20-1 | CSATETYEQYF | TGCAGTGCGACGGAGACCTACGAGCAGTACTTC
TRBJ1-6 | . | . | TRBV4-1 | CASSIGRVSSPLHF | TGCGCCAGCAGCATCGGCAGGGTGTCTTCACCCCTCCACTTT
TRBJ2-3 | . | . | TRBV7-6 | CASSFQITDTQYF | TGTGCCAGCAGCTTTCAAATCACAGATACGCAGTATTTT
TRBJ1-5 | . | . | TRBV12-5 | CASGLGSQPQHF | TGTGCTAGTGGTTTGGGAAGCCAGCCCCAGCATTTT
TRBJ1-1 | . | . | TRBV5-1 | CASSISENTEAFF | TGCGCCAGCAGCATTTCAGAGAACACTGAAGCTTTCTTT
TRBJ1-2 | . | TRBD1 | TRBV27 | CASSPPTGQVKTVNYGYTF | TGTGCCAGCAGTCCACCAACGGGACAGGTTAAAACTGTCAACTATGGCTACACCTTC
TRBJ1-1 | . | . | TRBV5-6 | CASSLGGRTEAFF | TGTGCCAGCAGCTTGGGCGGGCGAACTGAAGCTTTCTTT
TRBJ1-1 | . | . | TRBV19 | CASKSQYTEAFF | TGTGCCAGTAAATCCCAGTACACTGAAGCTTTCTTT
TRBJ2-2 | . | TRBD1 | TRBV2 | CASSGDRGQGGELFF | TGTGCCAGCAGCGGCGACAGGGGGCAAGGCGGGGAGCTGTTTTTT
TRBJ2-7 | few | TRBD1 | TRBV5-1 | CASSLAGTGGSYEQYF | TGCGCCAGCAGCTTGGCAGGGACAGGGGGGTCCTACGAGCAGTACTTC
TRBJ1-2 | few | TRBD1 | TRBV5-4 | CASSLASGTVYYGYTF | TGTGCCAGCAGCTTGGCCTCCGGGACAGTCTACTATGGCTACACCTTC
TRBJ1-1 | . | . | TRBV6-1 | CASTYGDTEAFF | TGTGCCAGCACTTACGGGGACACTGAAGCTTTCTTT
TRBJ1-2 | few | TRBD1 | TRBV10-3 | CAISEDRADGYTF | TGTGCCATCAGCGAGGACAGGGCCGATGGCTACACCTTC
TRBJ1-6 | . | . | TRBV19 | CASSIGSYNSPLHF | TGTGCCAGTAGTATCGGGTCCTATAATTCACCCCTCCACTTT
TRBJ2-5 | few | . | TRBV19 | CASSSRVWETQYF | TGTGCCAGTAGTAGCAGGGTGTGGGAGACCCAGTACTTC
TRBJ1-2 | . | . | TRBV7-9 | CASSSRRSGANGYTF | TGTGCCAGCAGCTCTCGGCGTTCTGGGGCTAATGGCTACACCTTC
TRBJ2-2 | . | . | TRBV5-1 | CASSLEAGPGELFF | TGCGCCAGCAGCCTCGAAGCGGGTCCCGGGGAGCTGTTTTTT
TRBJ2-7 | . | TRBD2 | TRBV28 | CASSPRLADYEQYF | TGTGCCAGCAGCCCTCGACTAGCAGATTACGAGCAGTACTTC
TRBJ2-1 | . | . | TRBV12-3/TRBV12-4 | CASSMGQYNEQFF | TGTGCCAGCAGTATGGGACAATACAATGAGCAGTTCTTC
TRBJ1-2 | . | . | TRBV20-1 | CSASRAYGYTF | TGCAGTGCCTCCAGGGCCTATGGCTACACCTTC
TRBJ2-5 | . | . | TRBV11-2 | CASSLDGALQETQYF | TGTGCCAGCAGCTTAGATGGGGCTCTCCAAGAGACCCAGTACTTC
TRBJ1-1 | . | . | TRBV6-6 | CASSYSSLSNTEAFF | TGTGCCAGCAGTTACTCATCCCTGTCGAACACTGAAGCTTTCTTT
TRBJ2-7 | . | . | TRBV19 | CASSMGGFGAYEQYF | TGTGCCAGTAGTATGGGAGGCTTTGGGGCCTACGAGCAGTACTTC
TRBJ2-2 | . | . | TRBV5-1 | CASSPGLRNTGELFF | TGCGCCAGCAGCCCCGGACTCCGGAACACCGGGGAGCTGTTTTTT
TRBJ2-5 | few | TRBD2 | TRBV4-2 | CASSPGLAGVETQYF | TGTGCCAGCAGCCCAGGACTAGCGGGGGTAGAGACCCAGTACTTC
TRBJ1-1 | . | TRBD1 | TRBV27 | CASGFPGQRKIKNPFF | TGTGCCAGCGGATTTCCGGGACAGAGGAAAATTAAGAACCCTTTCTTT
TRBJ2-2 | . | . | TRBV7-2 | CASNHNTNTGELFF | TGTGCCAGCAACCACAACACGAACACCGGGGAGCTGTTTTTT
TRBJ2-1 | . | . | TRBV5-6 | CASRPHRTPGSSYNEQFF | TGTGCCAGCAGGCCCCATCGGACTCCCGGGAGCTCCTACAATGAGCAGTTCTTC
TRBJ1-4 | . | . | TRBV19 | CASSIGQTATNEKLFF | TGTGCCAGTAGTATAGGCCAGACAGCAACTAATGAAAAACTGTTTTTT
TRBJ2-1 | . | TRBD2 | TRBV11-2 | CASSLRTSGSYNEQFF | TGTGCCAGCAGCCTAAGGACTAGCGGATCCTACAATGAGCAGTTCTTC
TRBJ2-1 | few | TRBD1 | TRBV3-1/TRBV3-2 | CASSQTGGSYNEQFF | TGTGCCAGCAGCCAAACAGGGGGGTCCTACAATGAGCAGTTCTTC
TRBJ2-7 | . | TRBD1 | TRBV6-2/TRBV6-3 | CASSPGQGGEQYF | TGTGCCAGCAGTCCGGGACAGGGAGGCGAGCAGTACTTC
TRBJ2-1 | . | . | TRBV5-1 | CASSLGTGNEQFF | TGCGCCAGCAGCTTGGGAACAGGGAATGAGCAGTTCTTC